This T cell receptor (beta chain) derives from a study of human T cells and chemical hapten exposure. TCRdb re-called the RACE reads through MiXCR, storing one row per CDR3 protein. The table records 50,000 to 60,000 distinct CDR3 sequences, approximately 13% of them present only once. The time point: patch test 3, about 24 weeks after DPC sensitization. Treatment specified: therapeutic diphenylcyclopropenone sensitization with weekly scalp DPC. Worth noting for this clonotype: As yet, its antigen is unknown.

Overall study findings and caveats: Versus controls, significantly more large CDR3 similarity clusters arose from expanded TCRs.

This clonotype originated in a man aged 30 to 39 with alopecia areata. Some clones in this sample may be carry-over from other donors' samples. Sequencing used whole blood, obtained in connection with sensitization to the hapten diphenylcyclopropenone (DPC).

DNA of the CDR3: TGTGCCATCCGACAGGGCTCAGCCTACGAGCAGTACTTC. It translates to CAIRQGSAYEQYF. The gene calls are TRBV10-3 and TRBJ2-7, with 7 nucleotides matching TRBD1. The CDR3 runs 13 residues. With V trimmed by 8 bases and J by 2 bases, 6 bases remained unmatched. Germline V gene sequence: CDR1 ENHRY, CDR2 SYGVKD.